The 19 T cell receptor beta chains reported below all come from one sample, sequenced in a study of neurological immune-mediated disorders. The time point denotes: longitudinal time-point 3. TCRdb re-derived calls from the 5' RACE reads in MiXCR, one entry per CDR3 protein. The repertoire has tens of thousands of distinct CDR3 sequences, approximately 13% of them found once; the top ten carry approximately 10%. Sequencing used PBMCs. The receptors come from a man aged 25-40 years in good health.

This clonotype appeared many times. The chain links TRBV5-1 to TRBJ2-7, with D perhaps matching TRBD2 (6 bases). The CDR3 has 15 amino acids. Trimming cost V 4 bases and J 0 bases, with 14 bases left between them. Germline CDR1 reads SGHRS; CDR2 reads YFSETQ. The CDR3 loop reads CASSTGGTVSYEQYF. Here the CDR3 DNA reads TGCGCCAGCAGCACCGGAGGGACGGTCTCCTACGAGCAGTACTTC.

The chain links TRBV19 to TRBJ1-1; D possibly corresponds to TRBD1 (5 bases). This CDR3 contains 13 residues. Trimming took 6 bases from V and 2 from J, leaving 10 bases between them. CDR1 LNHDA and CDR2 SQIVND come from the germline V gene (reference sequence). In DNA form, the CDR3 reads TGTGCCAGTAGGACAGATATTAACACTGAAGCTTTCTTT. Its translation is CASRTDINTEAFF.

This clonotype has ten or more counts. The rearrangement uses TRBV5-1 and TRBJ2-4; D may be TRBD2 (6 bases). Trimming took off 0 bases at V and 11 bases at J, with 21 bases between the two ends. Looked up from germline, CDR1 is SGHRS and CDR2 is YFSETQ. The CDR3 covers 16 residues. In DNA, the CDR3 is TGCGCCAGCAGCTTGGCCGGTAGCGCCTACGGGAGTGTTCAGTACTTC. Translated: CASSLAGSAYGSVQYF.

This clonotype was recorded at least ten times. This chain uses TRBV5-1 with TRBJ1-3, with 11 nucleotides matching TRBD1. CDR3 length equals 16 residues. Germline CDR1 SGHRS, CDR2 YFSETQ. V dropped 2 bases and J dropped 4; count of bases not matched to a gene: 5. CDR3 sequence (DNA): TGCGCCAGCAGCTTCGGACAGGGGGCGCCAGGAAACACCATATATTTT. Protein product: CASSFGQGAPGNTIYF.

At least ten counts were recorded for this clonotype. The rearrangement links TRBV5-1 to TRBJ2-5; TRBD2 agrees at 9 bases. CDR1 is SGHRS and CDR2 is YFSETQ in the germline V gene. This CDR3 is 16 amino acids long. The J segment lost 4 bases and the V segment lost 2 bases, leaving 9 bases of the junction unmatched. Here the CDR3 reads CASSLGASGTAETQYF. Written as DNA, the CDR3 is TGCGCCAGCAGCTTAGGCGCTAGCGGGACGGCAGAGACCCAGTACTTC.

The rearrangement joins TRBV5-1 to TRBJ2-1; either TRBD1 or TRBD2 may fit D (5 bases each). The germline V and J ends were trimmed by 4 bases and 3 bases, with 20 bases remaining between them. The length of the CDR3 is 17 residues. CDR1 and CDR2 from the germline V gene are SGHRS and YFSETQ. CDR3 residues: CASSPLGGGSVYNEQFF. In DNA, the CDR3 is TGCGCCAGCAGCCCGCTTGGGGGTGGGAGTGTCTACAATGAGCAGTTCTTC.

This clonotype was picked up a small number of times. The J gene is TRBJ1-5, the V gene TRBV28, with unresolved D. The CDR3 extends over 14 amino acids. V lost 6 bases and J 0 bases, leaving 9 bases between the germline ends. The V gene's germline CDR1 is MDHEN and CDR2 SYDVKM. The CDR3 sequence is CASSRRLSNQPQHF. CDR3 coding DNA: TGTGCCAGCAGCCGACGGCTTAGCAATCAGCCCCAGCATTTT.

This clonotype was picked up many times. The CDR3 is CASSHRTGAGDTQYF. In DNA, the CDR3 is TGTGCCAGCAGCCATAGGACAGGGGCCGGAGATACGCAGTATTTT. V is TRBV3-1 and J is TRBJ2-3, with 9 bases aligning to TRBD1. V lost 3 bases and J lost 5; bases outside the gene matches: 6. The CDR3 sequence is 15 residues long. Germline V CDR1 and CDR2: LGHDT, YNNKEL (reference sequence).

Many counts were recorded for this clonotype. The chain employs TRBV28 and TRBJ2-5; TRBD1 aligns across 7 bases. V was pared by 7 bases and J by 1 base, with 3 bases of the junction left unmatched. The germline CDR1 and CDR2 sequences are MDHEN and SYDVKM. The CDR3 loop spans 13 amino acids. CDR3 in DNA: TGTGCCAGCAACCGACAGGGCCAAGAGACCCAGTACTTC. This translates into CASNRQGQETQYF.

This clonotype was detected ten times or more. CDR3 DNA: TGCGCCAGCAGCTCCCTAGCGGGAGGGTCCTACAATGAGCAGTTCTTC. Residues: CASSSLAGGSYNEQFF. The chain has TRBV5-1 and TRBJ2-1; 12 nucleotides match TRBD2. Germline CDR1 and CDR2: SGHRS and YFSETQ. CDR3 length: 16 residues. After removal of 3 bases from V and 1 base from J, the junction contained 2 bases not matched to a gene.

This clonotype was observed at least ten times. This chain connects TRBV4-2 to TRBJ2-5, with D perhaps TRBD1 (5 bases). The CDR3 covers 15 residues. CDR1 and CDR2 from the germline V gene are LGHNA and YNFKEQ. Trimming pared 3 bases from V and 5 bases from J, leaving 16 bases between. In DNA, the CDR3 is TGTGCCAGCAGCCAGTTACAGGCGGTGGGGGAGACCCAGTACTTC. Translated, it gives CASSQLQAVGETQYF.

This chain uses TRBV9 with TRBJ2-1, with D possibly matching TRBD2 (5 bases). The CDR3 length is 13 residues. The germline gives CDR1 SGDLS, CDR2 YYNGEE. Trimming cost V 3 bases and J 7 bases, with 11 bases left between them. The CDR3 loop is CASSEEVVNEQFF. The CDR3, as DNA: TGTGCCAGCAGCGAGGAGGTGGTTAATGAGCAGTTCTTC.

This clonotype was detected many times. The gene calls are TRBV5-1 and TRBJ2-3; TRBD1 matches at 7 bases. This CDR3 spans 13 amino acids. From germline, CDR1 is SGHRS and CDR2 YFSETQ. Losses at the gene ends were 1 base for V and 9 bases for J; bases not matched to a gene: 5. The CDR3 here is CASSLMRQGTQYF. The CDR3 coding sequence is TGCGCCAGCAGCTTGATGAGACAGGGAACGCAGTATTTT. Using reference TRBV5-1 and TRBJ2-3 for the parts outside the CDR3, the full variable domain is KAGVTQTPRYLIKTRGQQVTLSCSPISGHRSVSWYQQTPGQGLQFLFEYFSETQRNKGNFPGRFSGRQFSNSRSEMNVSTLELGDSALYLCASSLMRQGTQYFGPGTRLTVL.

This clonotype has a count of ten or more. The chain combines TRBV20-1 with TRBJ1-3; D uncertain. V was trimmed by 3 bases and J by 3 bases, leaving 6 bases between them. The CDR3 runs to 12 residues. Germline lookup yields CDR1 DFQATT and CDR2 SNEGSKA (reference sequence). The CDR3 coding sequence is TGCAGTGCTAGGCCTGATGGAAACACCATATATTTT. Translation gives CSARPDGNTIYF.

This clonotype was counted ten times or more. This chain joins TRBV5-1 and TRBJ1-1; D ambiguous. The CDR3 extends over 14 amino acids. The V gene lost 3 bases and the J gene lost 0 bases, with 9 bases spanning the gap. From germline, CDR1 is SGHRS and CDR2 YFSETQ. DNA of the CDR3: TGCGCCAGCAGCTCCGCAGCACTGAACACTGAAGCTTTCTTT. Translating gives CASSSAALNTEAFF. Drawing the rest from reference TRBV5-1 and TRBJ1-1, the complete variable domain is KAGVTQTPRYLIKTRGQQVTLSCSPISGHRSVSWYQQTPGQGLQFLFEYFSETQRNKGNFPGRFSGRQFSNSRSEMNVSTLELGDSALYLCASSSAALNTEAFFGQGTRLTVV.

About this clonotype: At one end, the junction sequence differs from germline, possibly due to a read error. The chain is built from TRBV10-3 and TRBJ2-6, with D possibly being TRBD1 (5 bases). The CDR3 consists of 14 residues. Germline CDR1 reads ENHRY; CDR2 reads SYGVKD. The CDR3 reads CATLYRSGAYVLTF. CDR3 coding DNA: TGTGCCACCCTATACCGCTCTGGGGCCTACGTCCTGACTTTC.

J is TRBJ1-1 and V is TRBV6-5; the D gene is possibly TRBD1 (5 bases). Trimming removed 5 bases at V and 7 bases at J, with 23 bases between. CDR3 size: 16 residues. Germline CDR1 MNHEY, CDR2 SVGAGI. In DNA, the CDR3 is TGTGCCAGCAGTCCGCCTTCTTCAGGGATGTCCGGTGAAGCTTTCTTT. Its translation: CASSPPSSGMSGEAFF.

A remark on this clonotype: One end of the junction is discordant with germline, which a read error may explain. V is TRBV20-1 and J is TRBJ2-7; tentatively, D is TRBD1 (6 bases). CDR3 length equals 14 residues. Germline CDR1 DFQATT, CDR2 SNEGSKA (reference sequence). For the CDR3, the DNA is TGTAGTGCGACTATCGTACAGGGAACCTACGAGCAGTACTTC. It translates to CSATIVQGTYEQYF.

This clonotype was observed at least ten times. The chain has TRBV7-8 and TRBJ2-5; 7 bases agree with TRBD1. Germline V gene data show CDR1 as SGHVS and CDR2 as FQNEAQ. This CDR3 has 15 residues. Trimming removed 5 bases from V and 4 bases from J; junction bases left unmatched: 10. The CDR3 nucleotides are TGTGCCAGCAGCCCAACAGGGGTAGAGCGAGAGACCCAGTACTTC. Encoded protein: CASSPTGVERETQYF.